These 14 T cell receptor beta chains originate from one sample sequenced in a study of identical twins. TCRdb re-called the 5' RACE reads through MiXCR, storing one row per CDR3 protein. The sample carries 420,000 or so distinct CDR3 sequences, approximately 17% recorded once. Sample: naive T cells sorted from blood. The receptors were gathered from a man aged 50 or older in good health.

The table lists this clonotype with many counts. The chain couples TRBV11-2 to TRBJ1-2; possible D gene TRBD1, 5 bases. This CDR3 spans 13 amino acids. V lost 5 bases, J lost 7 bases, and 14 bases lay in between. In germline, CDR1 is SGHAT, CDR2 FQNNGV. CDR3 coding DNA: TGTGCCAGCAGCCCAACCCTTGGGGCTGGCTACACCTTC. Translating it yields CASSPTLGAGYTF. The whole variable domain, filled in from reference TRBV11-2 and TRBJ1-2, reads EAGVAQSPRYKIIEKRQSVAFWCNPISGHATLYWYQQILGQGPKLLIQFQNNGVVDDSQLPKDRFSAERLKGVDSTLKIQPAKLEDSAVYLCASSPTLGAGYTFGSGTRLTVV.

The DNA of the CDR3 is TGCGCCAGCAGCTTGGTCGGACAGGAGAACAATGAGCAGTTCTTC. Amino acid sequence: CASSLVGQENNEQFF. This chain uses TRBV5-1 with TRBJ2-1, with TRBD1 matching 7 bases. The V segment lost 0 bases and the J segment 5 bases; nucleotides outside the gene matches: 5. Germline V gene sequence: CDR1 SGHRS, CDR2 YFSETQ. The CDR3 has 15 residues.

V usage is TRBV6-1 and J usage is TRBJ2-3; the match to TRBD2 covers 11 bases. Trimming removed 1 base from V and 2 bases from J; junction bases left unmatched: 8. There are 18 residues in the CDR3. Per germline, CDR1 MNHNS and CDR2 SASEGT. The CDR3 DNA follows: TGTGCCAGCAGTGAAGGGTGGGGACTAGCGGACCCCACAGATACGCAGTATTTT. This translates into CASSEGWGLADPTDTQYF.

This clonotype was found a few times. The gene calls are TRBV20-1 and TRBJ2-5; 10 nucleotides match TRBD2. This CDR3 is built from 18 residues. CDR1 is DFQATT and CDR2 is SNEGSKA in the germline V gene (reference sequence). J gave up 0 bases and V 0 bases, and 10 bases lay outside the gene matches. CDR3 nucleotides: TGCAGTGCTAGAGACCCTCCCGGGACTAGCGCAGACCAAGAGACCCAGTACTTC. This translates into CSARDPPGTSADQETQYF.

V gene TRBV27 combines with J gene TRBJ2-5; D not resolved. Germline CDR1 MNHEY, CDR2 SMNVEV (reference sequence). CDR3 length equals 16 residues. V lost 1 base to trimming and J lost 0 bases, with 12 bases between them. The CDR3, as DNA: TGTGCCAGCAGTTTATGGGGTCCTCAGTACCAAGAGACCCAGTACTTC. Translation: CASSLWGPQYQETQYF.

This chain connects TRBV20-1 to TRBJ2-1; TRBD2 matches 9 bases. The germline V gene encodes CDR1 DFQATT and CDR2 SNEGSKA (reference sequence). Trimming took 2 bases from V and 9 from J; bases not matched to a gene: 8. The CDR3 length is 14 residues. The DNA of the CDR3 is TGCAGTGCTAGAACGTCTAGCGGGATCGTTGAGCAGTTCTTC. Translation: CSARTSSGIVEQFF.

The V and J genes are TRBV4-2 and TRBJ2-1, with 9 bases identical to TRBD1. There are 14 residues in the CDR3. V lost 4 bases and J lost 10; bases outside the gene matches: 8. Germline loops: CDR1 LGHNA, CDR2 YNFKEQ. The CDR3 region is CASSPGTGRSEQFF. As DNA, the CDR3 is TGTGCCAGCAGCCCAGGGACAGGGAGGTCCGAGCAGTTCTTC.

The V call is TRBV5-1, the J call TRBJ1-1; D is undetermined. The germline CDR1 and CDR2 sequences are SGHRS and YFSETQ. V gave up 1 base and J gave up 0 bases, with 7 bases separating them. The length of the CDR3 is 14 residues. The CDR3 DNA reads TGCGCCAGCAGCTTGTCAGGTCTGAACACTGAAGCTTTCTTT. This sequence encodes CASSLSGLNTEAFF.

At least ten counts were recorded for this clonotype. The chain couples TRBV6-6 to TRBJ2-7; D ambiguous. Germline lookup yields CDR1 MNHNY and CDR2 SVGAGI (reference sequence). This CDR3 region has 13 residues. V was cut by 4 bases and J by 5 bases, with 12 bases left in between. The CDR3 loop is CASSSSYGDEQYF. The CDR3 nucleotides are TGTGCCAGCAGTTCATCTTACGGCGACGAGCAGTACTTC.

V usage is TRBV5-5 and J usage is TRBJ2-1; 9 positions match TRBD1. Germline loops: CDR1 SGHKS, CDR2 YYEKEE (reference sequence). This CDR3 has 14 residues. V gave up 3 bases and J gave up 9 bases; unmatched junction bases: 7. The CDR3 DNA is TGTGCCAGCAGCTCCGGGACAGGGCGGGGTGAGCAGTTCTTC. Translating gives CASSSGTGRGEQFF.

The chain is built from TRBV9 and TRBJ2-1, with TRBD2 matching over 8 bases. The CDR3 contains 14 residues. CDR1 is SGDLS and CDR2 is YYNGEE in the germline V gene. The J segment lost 10 bases and the V segment lost 0 bases, leaving 6 bases of the junction unmatched. The CDR3 loop reads CASSVAVAGTEQFF. The CDR3 bases are TGTGCCAGCAGCGTAGCAGTAGCGGGGACCGAGCAGTTCTTC. Full variable domain (outside the CDR3, taken from reference TRBV9 and TRBJ2-1): DSGVTQTPKHLITATGQRVTLRCSPRSGDLSVYWYQQSLDQGLQFLIQYYNGEERAKGNILERFSAQQFPDLHSELNLSSLELGDSALYFCASSVAVAGTEQFFGPGTRLTVL.

The V gene is TRBV29-1, the J gene TRBJ2-5, with unresolved D. The germline V gene has CDR1 SQVTM and CDR2 ANQGSEA. Trimming removed 4 bases at V and 5 bases at J, with 14 bases between. This CDR3 comprises 13 residues. CDR3 sequence: CSVGGQVYETQYF. The CDR3 region has the DNA TGCAGCGTTGGTGGGCAGGTGTATGAGACCCAGTACTTC.

The chain links TRBV5-1 to TRBJ2-7, with D perhaps matching TRBD1 (6 bases). The CDR3 loop spans 16 amino acids. Trimming pared 4 bases from V and 4 bases from J, leaving 21 bases between. Germline assignment: CDR1 SGHRS and CDR2 YFSETQ. The CDR3 DNA is TGCGCCAGCAGCCCACACCCAATGACAGGAAAATACGAGCAGTACTTC. Translation gives CASSPHPMTGKYEQYF.

This clonotype has just a few counts. The chain joins TRBV10-3 to TRBJ2-3; tentative D call: TRBD1 (5 bases). V was pared by 4 bases and J by 4 bases, with 9 bases between. CDR1 and CDR2 (germline): ENHRY, SYGVKD. The CDR3 is made up of 13 amino acids. CDR3 sequence (DNA): TGTGCCATCAGTGCTCAGGGCCCAGATACGCAGTATTTT. Protein product: CAISAQGPDTQYF.